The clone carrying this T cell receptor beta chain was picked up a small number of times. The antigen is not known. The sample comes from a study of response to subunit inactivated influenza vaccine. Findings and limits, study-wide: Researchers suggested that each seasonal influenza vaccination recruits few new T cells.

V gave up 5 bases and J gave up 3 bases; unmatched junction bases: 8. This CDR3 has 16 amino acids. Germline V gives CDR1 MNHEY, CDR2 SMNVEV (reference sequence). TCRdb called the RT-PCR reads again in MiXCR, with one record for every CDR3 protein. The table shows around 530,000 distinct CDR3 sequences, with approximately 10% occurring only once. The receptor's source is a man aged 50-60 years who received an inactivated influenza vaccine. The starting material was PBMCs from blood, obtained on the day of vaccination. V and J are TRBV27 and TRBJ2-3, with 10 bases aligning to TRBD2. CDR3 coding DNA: TGTGCCAGCAGTCCCGAAGCGGGGGGGCGGACAGATACGCAGTATTTT. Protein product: CASSPEAGGRTDTQYF.